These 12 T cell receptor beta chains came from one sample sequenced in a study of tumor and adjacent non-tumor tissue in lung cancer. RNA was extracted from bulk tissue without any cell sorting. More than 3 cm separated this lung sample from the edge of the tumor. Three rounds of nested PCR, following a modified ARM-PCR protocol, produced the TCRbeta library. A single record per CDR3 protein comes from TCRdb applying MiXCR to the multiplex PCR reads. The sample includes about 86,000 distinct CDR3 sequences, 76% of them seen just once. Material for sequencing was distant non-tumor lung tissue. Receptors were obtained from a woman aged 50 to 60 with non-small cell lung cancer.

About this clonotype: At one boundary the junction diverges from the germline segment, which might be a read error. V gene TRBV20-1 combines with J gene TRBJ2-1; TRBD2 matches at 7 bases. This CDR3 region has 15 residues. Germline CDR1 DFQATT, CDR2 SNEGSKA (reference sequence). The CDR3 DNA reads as TGCAGTGCCCCCCAAGGACTAGAAGGCTACAATAAGCAGATCTTC. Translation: CSAPQGLEGYNKQIF.

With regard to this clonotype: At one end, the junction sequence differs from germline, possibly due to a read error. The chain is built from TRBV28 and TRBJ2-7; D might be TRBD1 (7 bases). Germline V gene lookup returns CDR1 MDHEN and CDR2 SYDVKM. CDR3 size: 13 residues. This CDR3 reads CASSSQGGYKQYF. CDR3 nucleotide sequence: TGTGCCAGCAGTTCTCAGGGGGGCTACAAGCAATACTTC.

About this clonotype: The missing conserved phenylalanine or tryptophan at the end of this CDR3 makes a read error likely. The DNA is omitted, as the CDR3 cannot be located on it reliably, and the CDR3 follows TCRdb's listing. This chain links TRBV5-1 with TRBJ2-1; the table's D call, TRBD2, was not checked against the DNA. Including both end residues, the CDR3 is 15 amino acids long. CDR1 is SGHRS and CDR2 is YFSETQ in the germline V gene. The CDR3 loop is CASSQGGTALGEQLL.

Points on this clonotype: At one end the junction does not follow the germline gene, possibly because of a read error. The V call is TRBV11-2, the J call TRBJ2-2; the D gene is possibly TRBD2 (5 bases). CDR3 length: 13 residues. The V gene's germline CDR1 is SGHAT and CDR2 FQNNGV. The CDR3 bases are TGTGCCAGCAGCCTCGAGAACATCGGGGAGCTGTCTTTT. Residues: CASSLENIGELSF.

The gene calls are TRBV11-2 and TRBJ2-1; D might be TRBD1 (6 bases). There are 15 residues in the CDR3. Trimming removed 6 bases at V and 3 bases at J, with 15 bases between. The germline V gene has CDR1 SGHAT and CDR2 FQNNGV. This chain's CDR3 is CASRSPADSYNEQFF. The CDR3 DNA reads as TGTGCCAGCAGATCTCCGGCGGACAGCTACAATGAGCAGTTCTTC.

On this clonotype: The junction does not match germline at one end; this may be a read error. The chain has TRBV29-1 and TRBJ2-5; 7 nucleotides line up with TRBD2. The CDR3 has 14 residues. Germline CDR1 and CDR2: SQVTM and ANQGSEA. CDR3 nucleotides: TGCAGCATTGAAGATGGGTCTAGCGGAGAGGCCCTGTACTTC. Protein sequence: CSIEDGSSGEALYF.

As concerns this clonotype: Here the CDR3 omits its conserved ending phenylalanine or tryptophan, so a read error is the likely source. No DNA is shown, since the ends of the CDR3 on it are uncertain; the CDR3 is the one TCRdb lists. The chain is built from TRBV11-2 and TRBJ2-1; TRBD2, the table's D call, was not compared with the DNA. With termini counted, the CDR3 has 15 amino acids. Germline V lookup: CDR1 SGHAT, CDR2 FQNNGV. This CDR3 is CASSSVAGEWDERFL.

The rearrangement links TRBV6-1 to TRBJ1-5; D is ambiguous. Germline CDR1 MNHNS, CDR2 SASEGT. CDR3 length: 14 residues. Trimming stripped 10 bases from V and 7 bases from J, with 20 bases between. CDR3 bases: TGTGCCACTAGTGGGGTGAGTGAGGCCCAGCCCCAGCATTTT. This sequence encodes CATSGVSEAQPQHF.

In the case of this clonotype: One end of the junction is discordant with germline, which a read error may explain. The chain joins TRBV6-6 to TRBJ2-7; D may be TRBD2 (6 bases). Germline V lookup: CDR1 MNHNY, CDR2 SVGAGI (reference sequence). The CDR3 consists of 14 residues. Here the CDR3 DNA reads TGTGACAGCACTGTCCTGGCGGGATCGGACGAGCAGTACTTC. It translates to CDSTVLAGSDEQYF.

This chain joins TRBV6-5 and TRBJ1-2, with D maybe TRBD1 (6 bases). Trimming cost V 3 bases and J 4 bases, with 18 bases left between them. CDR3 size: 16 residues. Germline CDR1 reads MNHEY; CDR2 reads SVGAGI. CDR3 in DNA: TGTGCCAGCAGTTATTCCGTTAAGTCAGGGGCCTATGGCTACACCTTC. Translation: CASSYSVKSGAYGYTF.

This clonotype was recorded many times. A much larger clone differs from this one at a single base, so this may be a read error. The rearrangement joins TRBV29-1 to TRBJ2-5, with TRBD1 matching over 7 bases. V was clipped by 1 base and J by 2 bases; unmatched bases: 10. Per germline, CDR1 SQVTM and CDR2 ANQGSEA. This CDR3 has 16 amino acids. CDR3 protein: CSVEGRERGLQETQYF. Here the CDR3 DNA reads TGCAGCGTTGAAGGTAGGGAGAGGGGGCTACAAGAGACCCAGTACTTC. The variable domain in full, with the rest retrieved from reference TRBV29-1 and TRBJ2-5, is SAVISQKPSRDICQRGTSLTIQCQVDSQVTMMFWYRQQPGQSLTLIATANQGSEATYESGFVIDKFPISRPNLTFSTLTVSNMSPEDSSIYLCSVEGRERGLQETQYFGPGTRLLVL.

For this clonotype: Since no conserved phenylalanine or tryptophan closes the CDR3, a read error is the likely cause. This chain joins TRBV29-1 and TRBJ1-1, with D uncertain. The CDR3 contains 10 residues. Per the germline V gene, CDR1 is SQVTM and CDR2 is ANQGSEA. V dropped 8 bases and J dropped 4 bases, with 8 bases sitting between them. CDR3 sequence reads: CSIGGTEAFH. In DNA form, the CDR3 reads TGCAGCATTGGAGGCACTGAAGCTTTCCAT.